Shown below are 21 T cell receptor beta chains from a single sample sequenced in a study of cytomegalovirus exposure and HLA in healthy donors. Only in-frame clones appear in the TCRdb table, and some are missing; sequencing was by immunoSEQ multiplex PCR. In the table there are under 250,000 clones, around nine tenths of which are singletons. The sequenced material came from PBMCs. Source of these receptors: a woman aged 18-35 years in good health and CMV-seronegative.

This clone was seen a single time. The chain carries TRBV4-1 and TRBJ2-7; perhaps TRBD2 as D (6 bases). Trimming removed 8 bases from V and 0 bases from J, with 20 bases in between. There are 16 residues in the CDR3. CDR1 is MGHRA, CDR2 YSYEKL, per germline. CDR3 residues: CASGGKRGGTSYEQYF. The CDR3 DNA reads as TGCGCCAGCGGTGGGAAACGAGGCGGGACCTCCTACGAGCAGTACTTC.

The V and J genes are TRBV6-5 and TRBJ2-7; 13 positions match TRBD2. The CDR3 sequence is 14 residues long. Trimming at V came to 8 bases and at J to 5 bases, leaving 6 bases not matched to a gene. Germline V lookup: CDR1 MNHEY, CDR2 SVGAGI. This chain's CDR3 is CASLLAGGPNEQYF. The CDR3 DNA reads TGTGCCAGCTTACTAGCGGGAGGGCCCAACGAGCAGTACTTC.

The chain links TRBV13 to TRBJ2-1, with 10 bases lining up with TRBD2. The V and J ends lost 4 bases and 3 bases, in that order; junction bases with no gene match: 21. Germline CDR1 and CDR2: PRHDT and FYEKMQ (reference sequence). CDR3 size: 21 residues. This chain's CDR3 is CASSYTQAIAGGGMSYNEQFF. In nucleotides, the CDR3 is TGTGCCAGCAGCTACACGCAGGCGATAGCGGGGGGAGGGATGAGCTACAATGAGCAGTTCTTC.

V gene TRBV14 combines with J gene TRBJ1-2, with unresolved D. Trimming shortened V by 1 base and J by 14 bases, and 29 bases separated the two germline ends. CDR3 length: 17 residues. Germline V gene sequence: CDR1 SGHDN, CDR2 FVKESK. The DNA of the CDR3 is TGTGCCAGCAGCCAAGGCCGGGATTACGTACCACATCGACACGAAACCTTC. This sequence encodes CASSQGRDYVPHRHETF.

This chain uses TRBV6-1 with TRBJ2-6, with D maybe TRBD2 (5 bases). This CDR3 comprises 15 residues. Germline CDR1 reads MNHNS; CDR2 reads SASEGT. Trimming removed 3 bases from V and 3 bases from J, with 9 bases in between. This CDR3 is CASSEREIGANVLTF. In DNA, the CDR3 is TGTGCCAGCAGTGAGAGGGAAATTGGGGCCAACGTCCTGACTTTC.

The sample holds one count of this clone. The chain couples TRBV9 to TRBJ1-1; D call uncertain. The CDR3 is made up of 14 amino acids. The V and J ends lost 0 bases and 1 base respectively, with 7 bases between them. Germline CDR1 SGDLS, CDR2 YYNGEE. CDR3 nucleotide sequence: TGTGCCAGCAGCGTAGCGGTCGGGAACACTGAAGCTTTCTTT. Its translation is CASSVAVGNTEAFF.

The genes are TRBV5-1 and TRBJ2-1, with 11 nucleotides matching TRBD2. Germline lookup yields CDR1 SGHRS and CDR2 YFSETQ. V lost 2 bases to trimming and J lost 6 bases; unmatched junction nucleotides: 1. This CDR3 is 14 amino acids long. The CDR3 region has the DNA TGCGCCAGCAGCTTTACTAGCGGGAGCAATGAGCAGTTCTTC. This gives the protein CASSFTSGSNEQFF.

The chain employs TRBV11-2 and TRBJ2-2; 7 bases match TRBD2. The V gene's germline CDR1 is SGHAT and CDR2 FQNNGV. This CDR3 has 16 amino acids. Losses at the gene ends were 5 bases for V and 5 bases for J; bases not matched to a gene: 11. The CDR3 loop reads CASSPGRHSGTGELFF. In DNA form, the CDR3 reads TGTGCCAGCAGCCCCGGACGTCATAGCGGGACCGGGGAGCTGTTTTTT.

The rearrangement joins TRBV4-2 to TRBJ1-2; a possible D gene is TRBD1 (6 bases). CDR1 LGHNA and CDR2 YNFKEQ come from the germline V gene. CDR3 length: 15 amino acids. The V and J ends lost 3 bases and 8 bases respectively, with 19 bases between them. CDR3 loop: CASSQGLGGRAGYTF. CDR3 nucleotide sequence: TGTGCCAGCAGCCAGGGCCTCGGGGGGCGAGCCGGCTACACCTTC.

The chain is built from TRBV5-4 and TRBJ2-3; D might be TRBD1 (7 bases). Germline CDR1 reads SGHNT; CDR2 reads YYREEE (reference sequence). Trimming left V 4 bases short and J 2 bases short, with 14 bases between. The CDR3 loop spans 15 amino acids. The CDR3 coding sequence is TGTGCCAGCAGCGTACGACAGGGACTCACAGATACGCAGTATTTT. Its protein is CASSVRQGLTDTQYF.

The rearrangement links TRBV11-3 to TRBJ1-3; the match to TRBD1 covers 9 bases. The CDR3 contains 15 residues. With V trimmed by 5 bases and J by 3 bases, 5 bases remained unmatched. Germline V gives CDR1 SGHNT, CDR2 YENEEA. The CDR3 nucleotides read TGTGCCAGCAGCCTCGGACAGGGGAATGGAAACACCATATATTTT. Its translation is CASSLGQGNGNTIYF.

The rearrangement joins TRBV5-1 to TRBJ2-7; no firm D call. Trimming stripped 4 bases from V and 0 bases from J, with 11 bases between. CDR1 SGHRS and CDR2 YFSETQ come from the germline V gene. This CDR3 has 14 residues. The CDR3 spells CASSPDTYSYEQYF. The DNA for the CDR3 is TGCGCCAGCAGCCCCGACACTTACTCCTACGAGCAGTACTTC. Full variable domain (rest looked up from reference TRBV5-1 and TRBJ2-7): KAGVTQTPRYLIKTRGQQVTLSCSPISGHRSVSWYQQTPGQGLQFLFEYFSETQRNKGNFPGRFSGRQFSNSRSEMNVSTLELGDSALYLCASSPDTYSYEQYFGPGTRLTVT.

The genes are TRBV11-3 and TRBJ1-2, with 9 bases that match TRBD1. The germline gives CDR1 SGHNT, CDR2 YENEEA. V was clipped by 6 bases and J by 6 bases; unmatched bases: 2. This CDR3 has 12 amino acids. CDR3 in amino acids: CASRDRGHGYTF. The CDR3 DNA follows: TGTGCCAGCAGGGACAGGGGACATGGCTACACCTTC.

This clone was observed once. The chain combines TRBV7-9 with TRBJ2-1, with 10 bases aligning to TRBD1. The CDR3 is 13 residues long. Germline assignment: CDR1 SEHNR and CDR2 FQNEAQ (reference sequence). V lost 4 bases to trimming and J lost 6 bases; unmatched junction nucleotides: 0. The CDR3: CASSWTGGNEQFF. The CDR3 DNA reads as TGTGCCAGCAGCTGGACAGGGGGCAATGAGCAGTTCTTC. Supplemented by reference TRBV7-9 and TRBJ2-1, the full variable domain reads DTGVSQNPRHKITKRGQNVTFRCDPISEHNRLYWYRQTLGQGPEFLTYFQNEAQLEKSRLLSDRFSAERPKGSFSTLEIQRTEQGDSAMYLCASSWTGGNEQFFGPGTRLTVL.

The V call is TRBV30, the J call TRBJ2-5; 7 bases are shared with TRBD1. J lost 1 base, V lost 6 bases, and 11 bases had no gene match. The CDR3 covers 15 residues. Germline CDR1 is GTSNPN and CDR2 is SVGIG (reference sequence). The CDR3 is CACLVTGTAQETQYF. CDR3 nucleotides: TGTGCCTGCCTTGTAACCGGGACAGCCCAAGAGACCCAGTACTTC.

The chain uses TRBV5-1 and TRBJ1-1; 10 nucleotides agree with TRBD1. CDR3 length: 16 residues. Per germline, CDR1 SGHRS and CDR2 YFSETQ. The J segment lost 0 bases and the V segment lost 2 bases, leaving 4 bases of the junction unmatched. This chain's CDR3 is CASSFGTGVLNTEAFF. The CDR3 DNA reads TGCGCCAGCAGCTTCGGGACAGGGGTCCTGAACACTGAAGCTTTCTTT. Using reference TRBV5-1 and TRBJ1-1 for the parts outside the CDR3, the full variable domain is KAGVTQTPRYLIKTRGQQVTLSCSPISGHRSVSWYQQTPGQGLQFLFEYFSETQRNKGNFPGRFSGRQFSNSRSEMNVSTLELGDSALYLCASSFGTGVLNTEAFFGQGTRLTVV.

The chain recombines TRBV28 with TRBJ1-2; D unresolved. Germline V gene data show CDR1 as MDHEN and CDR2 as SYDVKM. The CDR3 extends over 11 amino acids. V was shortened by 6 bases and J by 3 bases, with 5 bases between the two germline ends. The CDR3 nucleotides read TGTGCCAGCAGACACGACTATGGCTACACCTTC. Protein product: CASRHDYGYTF.

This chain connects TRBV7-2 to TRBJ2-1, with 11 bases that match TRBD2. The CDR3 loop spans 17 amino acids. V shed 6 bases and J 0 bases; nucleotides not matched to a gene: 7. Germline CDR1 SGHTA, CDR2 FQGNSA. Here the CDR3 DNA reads TGTGCCAGCAGGACCGGGACTAGCGGACGCTCCTACAATGAGCAGTTCTTC. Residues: CASRTGTSGRSYNEQFF.

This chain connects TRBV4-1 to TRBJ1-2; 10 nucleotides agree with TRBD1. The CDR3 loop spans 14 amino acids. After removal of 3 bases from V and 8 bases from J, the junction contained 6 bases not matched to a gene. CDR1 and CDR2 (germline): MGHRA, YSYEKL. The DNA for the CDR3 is TGCGCCAGCAGCCAGGGGGACAGGGGATTAGGCTACACCTTC. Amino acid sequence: CASSQGDRGLGYTF.

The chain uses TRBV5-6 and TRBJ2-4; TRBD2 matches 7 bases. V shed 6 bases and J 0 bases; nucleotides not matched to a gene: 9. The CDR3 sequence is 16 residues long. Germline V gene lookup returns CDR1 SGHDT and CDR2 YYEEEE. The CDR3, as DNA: TGTGCCAGCAACTCGCTAGCGGAGATAGCCAAAAACATTCAGTACTTC. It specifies CASNSLAEIAKNIQYF.

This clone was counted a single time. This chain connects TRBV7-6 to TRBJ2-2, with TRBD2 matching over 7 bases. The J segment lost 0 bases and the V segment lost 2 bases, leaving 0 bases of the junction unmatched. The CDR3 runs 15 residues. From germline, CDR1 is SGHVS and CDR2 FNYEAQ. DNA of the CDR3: TGTGCCAGCAGCTTAAGCGGGGCGAACACCGGGGAGCTGTTTTTT. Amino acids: CASSLSGANTGELFF.